The clone carrying this T cell receptor (beta chain) was counted ten times or more. Amplified regions were TCR beta CDR3 sequences from RNA transcripts. The study used the HTBI primer set for a first-round RT-PCR of the TCR CDR3. Using its own MiXCR run on the multiplex PCR reads, TCRdb lists one record per CDR3 protein. The table lists 300,000 or so distinct CDR3 sequences, over 15% of them singletons, with over 50% in the top ten. The sample comes from a study of T cells in Graves' hyperthyroidism and ophthalmopathy. The study left out patients who had uncontrolled infection, other autoimmune disease, pregnancy or lactation. This TCR was sampled from a woman aged 55-70 years with Graves' ophthalmopathy. The sequenced material came from blood.

In DNA form, the CDR3 reads TGCAGTGCTCTGGATAATATGAACACTGAAGCTTTCTTT. This codes for CSALDNMNTEAFF. The chain couples TRBV20-1 to TRBJ1-1; no reliable D call. This CDR3 has 13 amino acids. The V end lost 5 bases, the J end lost 0 bases, and 10 bases lay between the germline ends. From germline, CDR1 is DFQATT and CDR2 SNEGSKA (reference sequence).